The present TCR beta chain was sequenced within a study of tumor and adjacent non-tumor tissue in lung cancer. Study results and limitations: TCR diversity was significantly greater in tumor than normal lung tissue.

The sample holds one count of this clonotype. The antigen is not known. The CDR3 carries no conserved terminal phenylalanine or tryptophan, so it likely arises from a read error. This sample's RNA came from whole unsorted tissue. This non-tumor lung sample came from over 3 cm beyond the tumor edge. Donors were chemotherapy-naive, newly diagnosed lung cancer surgical patients in China, August–late 2014. A modified ARM-PCR protocol with three rounds of nested PCR amplified TCRbeta. TCRdb reprocessed the multiplex PCR reads via MiXCR and lists one record per CDR3 protein. The table has approximately 82,000 distinct CDR3 sequences, around 76% seen once; the top ten hold almost 40%. This CDR3 comprises 15 residues.

The TCR sequence derives from a man aged 65 to 79 with non-small cell lung cancer. Material for sequencing was distant non-tumor lung tissue. The chain has TRBV12-3 or TRBV12-4 and TRBJ2-2; possibly TRBD2 for D (5 bases). CDR3 in DNA: TGTGCCAGCAATCCCCAACATGGGAACGCCGGGGAACTGTTTATT. Its translation is CASNPQHGNAGELFI.